This TCR beta chain is from a study of blood T cell repertoires in COVID-19. Study-level background: Italy, Spain and the United States were the sources of the convalescent and acute COVID-19 samples. PBMCs, B-cell-depleted T cells, or T cells were the source of the cDNA or gDNA that made up the material.

With 8 bases removed from V and 5 bases from J, the gap between germline ends came to 21 bases. CDR1 and CDR2 from the germline V gene are MDHEN and SYDVKM. There are 16 residues in the CDR3. In the source study's methods: By means of reference gene primer amplification, nucleated cell counts were estimated. Profiled with immunoSEQ multiplex PCR; TCRdb holds only in-frame clones, not every one. V and J calls and clone size are given by that table; D and trimming were obtained from the DNA. This sample carries 300,000 to 400,000 clones, roughly 88% of them seen once, and the ten largest clones take under 5%.

The source material was peripheral blood. The source is a woman in her 50s with active or convalescent COVID-19. V is TRBV28 and J is TRBJ2-2, with TRBD2 as a possible D gene (5 bases). The CDR3 here is CASGPRRVGGTGELFF. The CDR3 DNA reads as TGTGCCAGCGGACCTAGAAGGGTAGGAGGAACCGGGGAGCTGTTTTTT.